Sequencing of this T cell receptor (beta chain) was carried out in a study of identical twins. Study-level points and caveats: Monozygotic twin pairs showed more out-of-frame TCR alpha sharing than models estimated. While abundant cord blood beta clonotypes carried fewer insertions, memory repertoires showed no such pattern. The study reached conclusions through statistical analysis that was cross-sectional, not following the same donors.

There were only healthy Caucasians among the donors. In its sample, this clonotype was seen many times. Antigen unknown. The CDR3 is 15 amino acids. Germline-derived CDR1 and CDR2 are MNHEY and SMNVEV (reference sequence). Trimming took 6 bases from V and 3 from J, leaving 18 bases between them. Each CDR3 protein is one row after TCRdb ran MiXCR on the 5' RACE reads. The table lists more than 650,000 distinct CDR3 sequences, roughly 6.2% of them singletons. The chain is built from TRBV27 and TRBJ2-7, with D maybe TRBD2 (6 bases). This receptor was taken from a man younger than 35 in good health. Sequencing was performed on naive T cells sorted from blood. DNA for the CDR3: TGTGCCAGCAGCGTAACCTACCAGGGAGGCTACGAGCAGTACTTC. It yields the protein CASSVTYQGGYEQYF.